Listed below are T cell receptor beta chains from one sample, sequenced in a study of cytomegalovirus exposure and HLA in healthy donors. The assay was immunoSEQ multiplex PCR, and TCRdb's table has in-frame clones only and misses some. This repertoire shows around 160,000 clones, approximately 71% found once; its top ten account for 4.9%. The specimen sequenced was PBMCs. The receptors shown here come from a male donor in good health and CMV-seronegative. Both conserved end residues are part of each CDR3. Fields, in order: D gene, V gene, clone size, J gene, CDR3 DNA, CDR3 protein. D genes are given only for firm matches. Clone size is stated in some rows and not others, as once, few, many or a class when expanded.

D: TRBD1; V: TRBV30; size: once; J: TRBJ1-2; DNA: TGTGCCTGGAACCCCGGGACAGGGGCCTATGGCTACACCTTC; CDR3: CAWNPGTGAYGYTF
D: TRBD1; V: TRBV2; size: many; J: TRBJ1-5; DNA: TGTGCCACCTCGGGACAGAGCAATCAGCCCCAGCATTTT; CDR3: CATSGQSNQPQHF
D: TRBD2; V: TRBV11-2; size: -; J: TRBJ2-1; DNA: TGTGCCAGCAGCCCCCGGGCGGGAGCCAGGAATGAGCAGTTCTTC; CDR3: CASSPRAGARNEQFF
D: -; V: TRBV6-1; size: -; J: TRBJ1-2; DNA: TGTGCCAGCAGTCCCTCTAACTATGGCTACACCTTC; CDR3: CASSPSNYGYTF
D: TRBD1; V: TRBV15; size: -; J: TRBJ2-3; DNA: TGTGCCACCAGCAGAATGATCCGGGACAGGGATAGGACGCAGTATTTT; CDR3: CATSRMIRDRDRTQYF
D: TRBD1; V: TRBV28; size: -; J: TRBJ2-7; DNA: TGTGCCAGCAGTCGGTACAGGGGCTACGAGCAGTACTTC; CDR3: CASSRYRGYEQYF
D: TRBD1; V: TRBV19; size: once; J: TRBJ1-2; DNA: TGTGCCAGTAGCCTTCAGGGGGCAAGAAACCAAGACTATGGCTACACCTTC; CDR3: CASSLQGARNQDYGYTF
D: -; V: TRBV19; size: -; J: TRBJ2-2; DNA: TGTGCCAGTAACCAGAAGGGGGGGGCTCGGGCCGGGGAGCTGTTTTTT; CDR3: CASNQKGGARAGELFF
D: TRBD1; V: TRBV29-1; size: -; J: TRBJ1-4; DNA: TGCAGCGTCGAACACAGGGGTAATGAAAAACTGTTTTTT; CDR3: CSVEHRGNEKLFF
D: -; V: TRBV18; size: -; J: TRBJ2-5; DNA: TGTGCCAGCTCACAGGGCGGGGAGACCCAGTACTTC; CDR3: CASSQGGETQYF
D: -; V: TRBV27; size: -; J: TRBJ2-7; DNA: TGTGCCGGCAGTCGACCGGGGAGCTCCTACGAGCAGTACTTC; CDR3: CAGSRPGSSYEQYF
D: -; V: TRBV5-1; size: -; J: TRBJ2-4; DNA: TGCGCCAGCAGTTCGCCGGGTTCAAACATTCAGTACTTC; CDR3: CASSSPGSNIQYF
D: -; V: TRBV5-4; size: -; J: TRBJ2-6; DNA: TGTGCCAGCAGCTTGGGGGGGCATGGGGCCAACGTCCTGACTTTC; CDR3: CASSLGGHGANVLTF
D: -; V: TRBV19; size: few; J: TRBJ1-2; DNA: TGTGCCACTACCTGGGGAGGAATCTATGGCTACACCTTC; CDR3: CATTWGGIYGYTF
D: -; V: TRBV20-1; size: few; J: TRBJ1-5; DNA: TGCAGTGCCCCCGCGGACAAGGTCTTTCTGTTT; CDR3: CSAPADKVFLF
D: TRBD1; V: TRBV4-1; size: -; J: TRBJ1-1; DNA: TGCGCCAGCAGCCTTGAGACAGGGCTGGGGACTGAAGCTTTCTTT; CDR3: CASSLETGLGTEAFF
D: TRBD1; V: TRBV11-2; size: once; J: TRBJ2-2; DNA: TGTGCCAGCAGCTTAGATTTAGGACAGGCCGATAACACCGGGGAGCTGTTTTTT; CDR3: CASSLDLGQADNTGELFF
D: -; V: TRBV27; size: -; J: TRBJ1-2; DNA: TGTGCCAGCAGTTTATCAGGGGGGGGAGGTTATGGCTACACCTTC; CDR3: CASSLSGGGGYGYTF
D: -; V: TRBV7-6; size: -; J: TRBJ2-7; DNA: TGTGCCAGCAGCCCTGGTGGTGGGGGCCGTACCTACGAGCAGTACTTC; CDR3: CASSPGGGGRTYEQYF
D: -; V: TRBV28; size: -; J: TRBJ1-3; DNA: TGTGCCAGCAGAGGGGAAAACACCATATATTTT; CDR3: CASRGENTIYF
D: TRBD1; V: TRBV5-4; size: -; J: TRBJ1-1; DNA: TGTGCCAGCAGCTATTATACAGGGGCCGGAAGGGAAGCTTTCTTT; CDR3: CASSYYTGAGREAFF
D: -; V: TRBV7-9; size: -; J: TRBJ1-3; DNA: TGTGCCAGCAGCTTACCCCAGGGAGGAAACACCATATATTTT; CDR3: CASSLPQGGNTIYF
D: TRBD1; V: TRBV4-1; size: -; J: TRBJ1-5; DNA: TGCGCCAGCAGCCCCAGCGGACAGGGGAGTACTCAGCCCCAGCATTTT; CDR3: CASSPSGQGSTQPQHF
D: TRBD1; V: TRBV6-6; size: -; J: TRBJ2-7; DNA: TGTGCCAGCAGTTACGGACAGGAGATCTACGAGCAGTACTTC; CDR3: CASSYGQEIYEQYF